This TCR beta chain is drawn from a study of blood T cell repertoires in COVID-19. Study-level information: COVID-19 samples from acute and convalescent phases originated in the United States, Italy and Spain. PBMCs, B-cell-depleted T cells, or T cells provided the cDNA or gDNA that made up the material.

Patients from Seattle were sampled longitudinally, starting during active infection. The CDR3 is 18 amino acids. After removal of 5 bases from V and 1 base from J, the junction contained 13 bases not matched to a gene. Germline lookup yields CDR1 SNHLY and CDR2 FYNNEI. Sequencing was performed with immunoSEQ multiplex PCR; in TCRdb, only in-frame clones are kept and a portion is missing. The data contain about 49,000 clones, about 92% of them seen just once; the ten biggest clones take up roughly 0.99%. This TCR came from a man in his 60s with COVID-19, enrolled during active disease. The sequencing sample was made of peripheral blood. This chain links TRBV2 with TRBJ1-5; 8 bases are a match to TRBD1. CDR3 sequence: CASSRRTGGGTSNQPQHF. As DNA, the CDR3 is TGTGCCAGCAGTCGCCGAACAGGGGGGGGAACGAGCAATCAGCCCCAGCATTTT.